This TCR beta chain stems from a study of T-cell reconstitution after alpha-beta-depleted transplantation in children. Germline loops: CDR1 DFQATT, CDR2 SNEGSKA (reference sequence). This CDR3 has 14 amino acids. V lost 1 base to trimming and J lost 5 bases; unmatched junction nucleotides: 0. Whole-study findings and limits: At day 60, the high TCRbeta diversity found in some patients originated from recipient T cells and thymic progenitors that had survived. After transplant, at about two months, alpha-beta T cells were reportedly derived from several hundred expanded graft clones. Newly made T cells mostly supplied T-cell counts and diversity one year after transplant.

Unique molecular identifiers featured in how the TCRbeta library was prepared. One entry per CDR3 protein results from TCRdb running MiXCR on the PCR reads. The sample yields hundreds of thousands of distinct CDR3 sequences, around 14% seen once. On this clonotype: The antigen is not known.

The TCR comes from a girl aged 2-10 years with congenital amegakaryocytic thrombocytopenia, due to receive a stem cell transplant. The material sequenced was PBMCs, taken before TCRalphabeta/CD19-depleted stem cell transplant. V usage is TRBV20-1 and J usage is TRBJ2-3; 13 bases are shared with TRBD2. DNA of the CDR3: TGCAGTGCTAGAGGGACTAGCGGGAGAGATACGCAGTATTTT. Translating it yields CSARGTSGRDTQYF.